The 25 T cell receptor beta chains below were found in one sample sequenced in a study of T cell repertoires in cytomegalovirus infection. MiXCR was run by TCRdb on the reads, yielding one entry per CDR3 protein. Here the sample spans tens of thousands of distinct CDR3 sequences, more than 25% being singletons. These TCRs' antigens remain unknown. Sample: CD8+ T cells from cultured PBMCs, taken from culture after CMV antigen stimulation. The receptor set was obtained from a human donor in good health (CMV status not recorded). Some clones in this sample may be carry-over from other donors' samples.

This clonotype has a handful of counts. This sequence joins TRBV27 and TRBJ1-1; perhaps TRBD1 as D (5 bases). V was trimmed by 11 bases and J by 5 bases, leaving 18 bases between them. Germline V gives CDR1 MNHEY, CDR2 SMNVEV (reference sequence). This CDR3 is 13 amino acids long. In nucleotides, the CDR3 is TGTGCCTCAAGGTCGGGGCTTCGGACTGAAGCTTTCTTT. Translation gives CASRSGLRTEAFF.

There are a few counts of this clonotype. The CDR3 bases are TGTGCCTGGAGTGTACCCGATAGCGGGGCCGGGGAGCTGTTTTTT. This codes for CAWSVPDSGAGELFF. V gene TRBV30 combines with J gene TRBJ2-2, with 8 nucleotides matching TRBD2. Per the germline V gene, CDR1 is GTSNPN and CDR2 is SVGIG (reference sequence). J gave up 6 bases and V 0 bases, and 6 bases lay outside the gene matches. CDR3 length: 15 amino acids.

This rearrangement joins TRBV20-1 to TRBJ2-5; D could derive from TRBD1 or TRBD2 (5 bases each). The germline gives CDR1 DFQATT, CDR2 SNEGSKA (reference sequence). V dropped 3 bases and J dropped 0 bases, with 11 bases sitting between them. The CDR3 totals 14 residues. CDR3 nucleotides: TGCAGTGCTAGTGAGGGACGGCACCAAGAGACCCAGTACTTC. Its protein product is CSASEGRHQETQYF.

The V and J genes are TRBV7-9 and TRBJ2-7; tentative D call: TRBD2 (6 bases). Germline V gives CDR1 SEHNR, CDR2 FQNEAQ (reference sequence). The V end lost 5 bases, the J end lost 5 bases, and 19 bases lay between the germline ends. This CDR3 contains 15 residues. The CDR3 coding sequence is TGTGCCAGCAGCGCTATAGCGGAGGGGATGAACGAGCAGTACTTC. Encoded protein: CASSAIAEGMNEQYF.

The chain has TRBV4-3 and TRBJ2-3; 7 bases map to TRBD2. With 0 bases clipped from V and 0 bases from J, the junction kept 3 bases outside the gene matches. The CDR3 length is 16 residues. Looked up from germline, CDR1 is LGHNA and CDR2 is YSLEER. CDR3 protein: CASSQDLSGSTDTQYF. CDR3 DNA sequence: TGCGCCAGCAGCCAAGATCTTAGCGGGAGCACAGATACGCAGTATTTT.

The rearrangement uses TRBV12-3 or TRBV12-4 and TRBJ2-5, with 8 bases aligning to TRBD2. The CDR3 contains 17 residues. V gave up 7 bases and J gave up 1 base; unmatched junction bases: 14. CDR3 residues: CASTTPGGGGPQETQYF. The DNA of the CDR3 is TGTGCCAGCACCACCCCCGGGGGGGGGGGCCCCCAAGAGACCCAGTACTTC.

This clonotype was observed many times. V usage is TRBV7-2 and J usage is TRBJ2-4; D uncertain. Germline CDR1 is SGHTA and CDR2 is FQGNSA. The CDR3 has 18 amino acids. Between the trimmed V and J ends, which lost 1 base and 0 bases, there was a span of 16 bases. CDR3 sequence: CASSLGWGSGLAKNIQYF. The CDR3 DNA follows: TGTGCCAGCAGCTTAGGCTGGGGTTCCGGGTTAGCCAAAAACATTCAGTACTTC.

This clonotype was seen ten or more times. The genes are TRBV6-1 and TRBJ2-3; 10 bases fit TRBD1. The CDR3 is 16 residues long. The trim removed 5 bases at V and 4 bases at J, leaving 9 bases unmatched. Germline values: CDR1 MNHNS, CDR2 SASEGT. CDR3 sequence reads: CASSSPPGQGADTQYF. CDR3 nucleotides: TGTGCCAGCAGTTCACCCCCCGGACAGGGGGCAGATACGCAGTATTTT.

The chain recombines TRBV30 with TRBJ1-5, with TRBD1 identical over 7 bases. V trimming: 4 bases; J trimming: 4 bases; junction bases outside the gene matches: 10. The CDR3 is made up of 15 amino acids. The germline gives CDR1 GTSNPN, CDR2 SVGIG (reference sequence). The CDR3 here is CAWTLAGGINQPQHF. As DNA, the CDR3 is TGTGCCTGGACCTTGGCAGGGGGGATAAATCAGCCCCAGCATTTT.

The gene calls are TRBV27 and TRBJ1-6; maybe TRBD1 (5 bases). Trimming took off 5 bases at V and 4 bases at J, with 6 bases between the two ends. The germline gives CDR1 MNHEY, CDR2 SMNVEV (reference sequence). This CDR3 contains 13 residues. The CDR3 coding sequence is TGTGCCAGCAGTCGACAGTATAATTCACCCCTCCACTTT. Translated: CASSRQYNSPLHF.

In this sample, this clonotype turned up many times. V is TRBV5-4 and J is TRBJ1-1; D unclear. This CDR3 is built from 12 residues. Deletions cut 1 base from V and 6 bases from J, with 7 bases between. Per germline, CDR1 SGHNT and CDR2 YYREEE (reference sequence). The CDR3 DNA follows: TGTGCCAGCAGCTTGCGTAGCGCTGAAGCTTTCTTT. Translating gives CASSLRSAEAFF. The complete variable domain, with remaining parts taken from reference TRBV5-4 and TRBJ1-1, reads ETGVTQSPTHLIKTRGQQVTLRCSSQSGHNTVSWYQQALGQGPQFIFQYYREEENGRGNFPPRFSGLQFPNYSSELNVNALELDDSALYLCASSLRSAEAFFGQGTRLTVV.

This clonotype has ten or more counts. The CDR3 nucleotides read TGTGCCAGCTCACAGCAGAGGGAGCGGGGCAGTCAGCCCCAGCATTTT. Its protein is CASSQQRERGSQPQHF. The rearrangement uses TRBV18 and TRBJ1-5; D perhaps matches TRBD1 (5 bases). The germline CDR1 and CDR2 sequences are KGHSH and LQKENI. V was pared by 4 bases and J by 6 bases, with 19 bases between. The CDR3 spans 16 residues. Together with reference TRBV18 and TRBJ1-5, the CDR3 gives the full variable domain: NAGVMQNPRHLVRRRGQEARLRCSPMKGHSHVYWYRQLPEEGLKFMVYLQKENIIDESGMPKERFSAEFPKEGPSILRIQQVVRGDSAAYFCASSQQRERGSQPQHFGDGTRLSIL.

This clonotype was found a few times. This chain uses TRBV19 with TRBJ1-4, with D tentatively TRBD1 (6 bases). Trimming pared 0 bases from V and 8 bases from J, leaving 16 bases between. Germline CDR1 reads LNHDA; CDR2 reads SQIVND (reference sequence). CDR3 length: 16 residues. The CDR3 sequence: CASSIEGAGSREKLFF. The CDR3 nucleotides read TGTGCCAGTAGTATAGAGGGGGCAGGGTCCCGCGAAAAACTGTTTTTT.

The V call is TRBV7-9, the J call TRBJ2-5, with 11 bases identical to TRBD2. The J segment lost 5 bases and the V segment lost 4 bases, leaving 6 bases of the junction unmatched. CDR3 size: 15 residues. Germline V gene sequence: CDR1 SEHNR, CDR2 FQNEAQ (reference sequence). The CDR3 sequence is CASSSGLAATETQYF. The CDR3 DNA reads TGTGCCAGCAGCTCGGGACTAGCGGCAACTGAGACCCAGTACTTC.

A few counts support this clonotype. This sequence joins TRBV4-3 and TRBJ1-5; no definite D call. Germline CDR1 and CDR2: LGHNA and YSLEER. There are 17 residues in the CDR3. Trimming took off 0 bases at V and 0 bases at J, with 12 bases between the two ends. The CDR3 protein is CASSQDLIGNSNQPQHF. CDR3 sequence (DNA): TGCGCCAGCAGCCAAGATCTTATAGGAAATAGCAATCAGCCCCAGCATTTT.

This clonotype showed up just a few times. This rearrangement joins TRBV7-9 to TRBJ1-2, with D uncertain. The germline V gene encodes CDR1 SEHNR and CDR2 FQNEAQ (reference sequence). The CDR3 contains 11 residues. V dropped 3 bases and J dropped 5 bases, with 4 bases sitting between them. In nucleotides, the CDR3 is TGTGCCAGCAGCTTCCCGTATGGCTACACCTTC. Translating gives CASSFPYGYTF.

V gene TRBV7-3 combines with J gene TRBJ2-7; D gene uncertain. The ends were cut back, 5 bases at V and 6 bases at J, with 11 bases in the middle. Germline CDR1 reads SGHTA; CDR2 reads FQGTGA. The length of the CDR3 is 12 residues. CDR3 protein: CASSPDGVEQYF. In nucleotides, the CDR3 is TGTGCCAGCAGCCCGGACGGAGTCGAGCAGTACTTC. Combining the CDR3 with reference TRBV7-3 and TRBJ2-7 gives the whole variable domain GAGVSQTPSNKVTEKGKYVELRCDPISGHTALYWYRQSLGQGPEFLIYFQGTGAADDSGLPNDRFFAVRPEGSVSTLKIQRTERGDSAVYLCASSPDGVEQYFGPGTRLTVT.

The chain employs TRBV4-3 and TRBJ2-3, with 9 bases fitting TRBD2. In germline, CDR1 is LGHNA, CDR2 YSLEER. The CDR3 has 18 residues. Trimming at V came to 0 bases and at J to 6 bases, leaving 13 bases not matched to a gene. The CDR3 is CASSQDQGLAGPGDTQYF. In nucleotides, the CDR3 is TGCGCCAGCAGCCAAGATCAAGGGCTAGCGGGGCCCGGGGATACGCAGTATTTT.

This clonotype has a handful of counts. V gene TRBV4-3 combines with J gene TRBJ1-1; 7 bases line up with TRBD1. Germline V CDR1 and CDR2: LGHNA, YSLEER. The CDR3 sequence is 16 residues long. V dropped 2 bases and J dropped 4; count of bases not matched to a gene: 10. Here the CDR3 reads CASSQLTGDYGTEAFF. The CDR3 DNA reads as TGCGCCAGCAGCCAACTAACAGGGGATTATGGCACTGAAGCTTTCTTT.

V is TRBV7-6 and J is TRBJ2-7; tentatively, D is TRBD1 or TRBD2 (6 bases each). V shed 5 bases and J shed 5 bases, with 25 bases lying between them. In germline, CDR1 is SGHVS, CDR2 FNYEAQ. The CDR3 totals 17 residues. The CDR3 spells CASSLLGWGAQKDEQYF. The CDR3 DNA is TGTGCCAGCAGCCTCCTCGGGTGGGGGGCGCAAAAGGACGAGCAGTACTTC.

This clonotype was observed many times. The chain links TRBV7-2 to TRBJ1-5; 9 bases fit TRBD1. Germline CDR1 SGHTA, CDR2 FQGNSA. CDR3 size: 15 residues. V trimming: 6 bases; J trimming: 5 bases; junction bases outside the gene matches: 8. DNA of the CDR3: TGTGCCAGCAGATTCAGGGACAGGGTAGATCAGCCCCAGCATTTT. It translates to CASRFRDRVDQPQHF.

The table lists this clonotype with a few counts. The rearrangement joins TRBV3-1 to TRBJ2-7; 8 bases line up with TRBD2. This CDR3 contains 13 residues. Germline V gene lookup returns CDR1 LGHDT and CDR2 YNNKEL (reference sequence). V was clipped by 4 bases and J by 6 bases; unmatched bases: 5. The CDR3 spells CASSPGLVGEQYF. CDR3 bases: TGTGCCAGCAGCCCGGGACTAGTCGGCGAGCAGTACTTC.

CDR3 DNA sequence: TGTGCCAGCACAAGGGGCTGGCAGGACACTGAAGCTTTCTTT. Protein product: CASTRGWQDTEAFF. The V and J genes are TRBV27 and TRBJ1-1; D possibly corresponds to TRBD1 (5 bases). CDR3 length: 14 amino acids. V was cut by 7 bases and J by 3 bases, with 15 bases left in between. CDR1 is MNHEY and CDR2 is SMNVEV in the germline V gene (reference sequence).

The chain has TRBV20-1 and TRBJ2-2; 8 positions agree with TRBD1. With 4 bases clipped from V and 3 bases from J, the junction kept 7 bases outside the gene matches. Per germline, CDR1 DFQATT and CDR2 SNEGSKA (reference sequence). CDR3 size: 15 residues. The CDR3 region is CSATRQGFHTGELFF. The CDR3 DNA reads TGCAGTGCTACCAGACAGGGGTTTCACACCGGGGAGCTGTTTTTT.

The V and J genes are TRBV5-8 and TRBJ2-5, with 16 bases identical to TRBD2. The CDR3 is made up of 17 amino acids. V shed 4 bases and J 4 bases; nucleotides not matched to a gene: 7. Germline assignment: CDR1 SGHTS and CDR2 YDEGEE. The CDR3 reads CASSPGTSGGARETQYF. CDR3 coding DNA: TGTGCCAGCAGCCCAGGGACTAGCGGGGGGGCCAGAGAGACCCAGTACTTC.